This T cell receptor beta chain emerged from a study of blood T cell repertoires in COVID-19. Looking at the study overall: PBMCs, B-cell-depleted T cells, or T cells provided the cDNA or gDNA that made up the material.

A remark on this clone: Distinct nucleotide sequences in the sample also encode this CDR3.

The CDR3 totals 12 residues. Germline lookup yields CDR1 MNHEY and CDR2 SVGAGI. V trimming: 6 bases; J trimming: 4 bases; junction bases outside the gene matches: 2. Clones were sequenced by immunoSEQ multiplex PCR, and TCRdb holds only the in-frame ones, with some missing. The table has approximately 390,000 clones, 88% seen once. The specimen sequenced was PBMCs or T cells enriched from blood (not recorded which). The chain couples TRBV6-5 to TRBJ1-2, with TRBD1 matching 7 bases. This sequence was found in a woman in her thirties or forties with acute COVID-19. CDR3 bases: TGTGCCAGCAGATCAGGGGGCTATGGCTACACCTTC. As protein: CASRSGGYGYTF.